The clone carrying this T cell receptor beta chain was picked up one time. Its target is not known. Germline V lookup: CDR1 SQVTM, CDR2 ANQGSEA. The CDR3 loop spans 13 amino acids. Trimming cost V 2 bases and J 1 base, with 9 bases left between them. A second PCR, run for roughly 7 to 11 cycles, used a sample-barcoded 5' primer plus a J-beta primer mix. TCRdb re-derived calls from the 5' RACE reads in MiXCR, one entry per CDR3 protein. The sample lists about 780,000 distinct CDR3 sequences; about 59% were seen once. These data come from a study of blood T cells in healthy people across ages. General study points: Roughly linearly, TCR beta diversity per million T cells fell as age increased. Those diversity estimates obtained from one million T cells were thought to be underestimates.

What was sequenced was blood. The chain employs TRBV29-1 and TRBJ2-7; tentative D call: TRBD1 (5 bases). This TCR was sampled from a man aged 25 to 45 in good health. DNA of the CDR3: TGCAGCGTTGAAAGCCAGGGTTCCTACGAGCAGTACTTC. Translated, it gives CSVESQGSYEQYF.